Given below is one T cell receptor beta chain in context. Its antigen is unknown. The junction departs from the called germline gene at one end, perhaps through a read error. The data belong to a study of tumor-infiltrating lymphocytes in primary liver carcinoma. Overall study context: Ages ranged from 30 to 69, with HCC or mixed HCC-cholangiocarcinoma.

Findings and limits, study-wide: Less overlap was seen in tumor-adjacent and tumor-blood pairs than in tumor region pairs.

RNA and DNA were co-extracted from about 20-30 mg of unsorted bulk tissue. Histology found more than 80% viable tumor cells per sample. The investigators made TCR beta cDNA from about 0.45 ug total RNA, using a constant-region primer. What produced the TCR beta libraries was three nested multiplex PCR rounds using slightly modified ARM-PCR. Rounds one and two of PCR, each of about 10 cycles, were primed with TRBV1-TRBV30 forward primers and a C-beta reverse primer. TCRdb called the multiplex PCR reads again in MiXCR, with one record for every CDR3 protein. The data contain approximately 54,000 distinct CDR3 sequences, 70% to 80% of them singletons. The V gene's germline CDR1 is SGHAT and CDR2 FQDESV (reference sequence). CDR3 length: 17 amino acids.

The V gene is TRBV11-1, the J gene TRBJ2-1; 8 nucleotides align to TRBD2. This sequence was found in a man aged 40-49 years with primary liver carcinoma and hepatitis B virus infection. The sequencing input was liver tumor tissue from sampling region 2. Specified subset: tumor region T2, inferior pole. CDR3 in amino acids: CASSLGLVGEVDDEQFF. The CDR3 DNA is TGTGCAAGCAGCCTGGGACTAGTGGGAGAAGTTGACGATGAGCAGTTCTTC.